This section outlines one TCR beta chain sequence together with its context. V was clipped by 5 bases and J by 7 bases; unmatched bases: 15. Germline V gives CDR1 MDHEN, CDR2 SYDVKM. The CDR3 spans 16 residues. Up to 2 ug genomic DNA was used for TCRB CDR3 amplification. Data came from immunoSEQ multiplex PCR; TCRdb stores just in-frame clones and leaves some out. The data contain tens of thousands of clones, 75% to 85% of them seen just once; the ten biggest clones take up 9.2%. The data derive from a study of glioma-infiltrating T cells after dendritic cell vaccination. Whole-study context: Glioblastoma patients came from Phase I and II dendritic cell vaccination trials.

The rearrangement uses TRBV28 and TRBJ2-5; 8 nucleotides align to TRBD2. This clonotype was obtained from a human donor with glioblastoma. Source: blood, taken before dendritic cell vaccination. CDR3 region: CASSPRGAGAAGTQYF. The DNA for the CDR3 is TGTGCCAGCAGTCCGAGGGGAGCGGGGGCCGCAGGGACCCAGTACTTC.